Only a few counts were recorded for the clone carrying this TCR beta chain. Its antigen is as yet unknown. This sample is part of a study of neurological immune-mediated disorders. The CDR3 sequence is 15 residues long. Trimming took 4 bases from V and 7 from J; bases not matched to a gene: 9. The germline CDR1 and CDR2 sequences are SGHTA and FQGNSA. The making of cDNA relied on 5'RACE with 10-nucleotide random UMIs. MiXCR, run by TCRdb on the 5' RACE reads, gives a single entry per CDR3 protein. The sample yields tens of thousands of distinct CDR3 sequences, over 3.5% seen once. Unsorted libraries were derived from 2 million PBMCs stored at -80 C. Study results and caveats: The multiple sclerosis repertoire cluster was associated with no clinical or MRI feature.

The specimen was PBMCs. The receptor was derived from a woman aged 45-65 years with multiple sclerosis. The chain links TRBV7-2 to TRBJ1-5; the match to TRBD1 covers 8 bases. CDR3 amino acids: CASSSGTGPRQPQHF. DNA for the CDR3: TGTGCCAGCAGCTCCGGGACAGGCCCAAGGCAGCCCCAGCATTTT.